This is a list of T cell receptor beta chains from one sample in a study of blood T cell repertoires in COVID-19. Profiled with immunoSEQ multiplex PCR; TCRdb holds only in-frame clones, not every one. There are roughly 340,000 clones in the sample; around nine tenths occur only once, and 7.3% lies in the top ten. The specimen sequenced was peripheral blood. The receptors come from a woman between 65 and 79 years old with COVID-19, enrolled during active disease. CDR3s include the opening cysteine and the closing phenylalanine or tryptophan. The order of the fields is CDR3 protein, V gene.

CDR3 protein: CASSGGSEQYF; V gene: TRBV2
CDR3 protein: CASSLGQEVSNTIYF; V gene: TRBV4-2
CDR3 protein: CASSRGLAGTGELFF; V gene: TRBV11-2
CDR3 protein: CASSFRGGEETQYF; V gene: TRBV7-3
CDR3 protein: CASSFTIPVYEQYF; V gene: TRBV6-2/TRBV6-3
CDR3 protein: CASSQPTDNYGYTF; V gene: TRBV4-1
CDR3 protein: CATSGEKTSQETQYF; V gene: TRBV24-1
CDR3 protein: CASSLGTGVSNEKLFF; V gene: TRBV7-9
CDR3 protein: CASSLATGVGNSPLHF; V gene: TRBV27
CDR3 protein: CAWMNRGTEAFF; V gene: TRBV30
CDR3 protein: CASSLGLAGGQTQYF; V gene: TRBV7-8
CDR3 protein: CASSLVDRKETQYF; V gene: TRBV5-6
CDR3 protein: CASSFFDQPQHF; V gene: TRBV7-2
CDR3 protein: CASSSRGRGTDTQYF; V gene: TRBV27
CDR3 protein: CASHLSGGLYGYTF; V gene: TRBV6-5
CDR3 protein: CASSIRWGATNEKLFF; V gene: TRBV19
CDR3 protein: CSVESQQGGGYTF; V gene: TRBV29-1
CDR3 protein: CASSLNIGPVYEQYF; V gene: TRBV28
CDR3 protein: CASRTGGETQYF; V gene: TRBV10-3
CDR3 protein: CASLDRGHEKLFF; V gene: TRBV11-2
CDR3 protein: CASRLRTSGVSYEQYF; V gene: TRBV28
CDR3 protein: CASRRQGPTSSYEQYF; V gene: TRBV7-2
CDR3 protein: CASSLFGQPFNYGYTF; V gene: TRBV27
CDR3 protein: CASSTKGYLPGYEQYF; V gene: TRBV19
CDR3 protein: CASSVGTGFNEKLFF; V gene: TRBV9
CDR3 protein: CASSTRQGYGYTF; V gene: TRBV7-9
CDR3 protein: CASSRSEAGDNEQFF; V gene: TRBV4-3
CDR3 protein: CASSRAGGAGEKLFF; V gene: TRBV7-8
CDR3 protein: CATSDAGLLTTGELFF; V gene: TRBV24-1
CDR3 protein: CATRTDSYGYTF; V gene: TRBV10-2
CDR3 protein: CASTLGGLGELFF; V gene: TRBV12-3/TRBV12-4
CDR3 protein: CASSPHRTGGKAFF; V gene: TRBV27
CDR3 protein: CAWNLGGPKNEQFF; V gene: TRBV30
CDR3 protein: CASSPSPGTYNEQFF; V gene: TRBV19
CDR3 protein: CASSPRRGDTQYF; V gene: TRBV5-1
CDR3 protein: CATSDARTGNYGYTF; V gene: TRBV24-1
CDR3 protein: CASRARDDGTGELFF; V gene: TRBV9
CDR3 protein: CASSYLEGGQGPNQPQHF; V gene: TRBV28
CDR3 protein: CATSDPPGQGNEKLFF; V gene: TRBV24-1
CDR3 protein: CASSWLAGGMNEQFF; V gene: TRBV3-1/TRBV3-2
CDR3 protein: CASSKALQGRGYTF; V gene: TRBV21-1
CDR3 protein: CASRRDANSGNTIYF; V gene: TRBV28
CDR3 protein: CASSLRAGNTEAFF; V gene: TRBV11-2
CDR3 protein: CASSLTGLRSYEQYF; V gene: TRBV5-1
CDR3 protein: CASSPRQGAVYSPLHF; V gene: TRBV7-9
CDR3 protein: CASRRRQGDPGGDGYTF; V gene: TRBV7-8
CDR3 protein: CSASLWNTEAFF; V gene: TRBV20-1
CDR3 protein: CASSYGRSDQPQHF; V gene: TRBV6-5
CDR3 protein: CASSGSGGRNEQYF; V gene: TRBV9
CDR3 protein: CTSSLSMGDSTYEQYF; V gene: TRBV27
CDR3 protein: CASRAIAGGNTGELFF; V gene: TRBV7-9
CDR3 protein: CASSGQGRTYEQYF; V gene: TRBV19
CDR3 protein: CASSYLTGGTEAFF; V gene: TRBV11-1
CDR3 protein: CASSRGSGNTIYF; V gene: TRBV3-1/TRBV3-2
CDR3 protein: CAWSIGQADQPQHF; V gene: TRBV30
CDR3 protein: CASSLESEETQYF; V gene: TRBV5-1
CDR3 protein: CASSRSKNEKLFF; V gene: TRBV28
CDR3 protein: CASSPDSYNYGYTF; V gene: TRBV7-6
CDR3 protein: CASSFGRGSSPLHF; V gene: TRBV7-2
CDR3 protein: CASSPGVPYEQYF; V gene: TRBV6-5